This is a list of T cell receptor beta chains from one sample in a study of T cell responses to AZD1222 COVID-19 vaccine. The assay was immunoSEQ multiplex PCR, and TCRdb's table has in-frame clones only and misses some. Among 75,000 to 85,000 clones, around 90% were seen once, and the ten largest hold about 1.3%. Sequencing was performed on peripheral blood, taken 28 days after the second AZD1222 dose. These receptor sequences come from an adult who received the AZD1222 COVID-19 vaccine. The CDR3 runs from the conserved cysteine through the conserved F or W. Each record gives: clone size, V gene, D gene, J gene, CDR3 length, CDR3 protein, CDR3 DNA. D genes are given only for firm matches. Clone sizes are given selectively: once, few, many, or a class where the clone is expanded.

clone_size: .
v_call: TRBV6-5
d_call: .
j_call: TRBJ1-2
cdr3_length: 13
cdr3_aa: CASSSGHADGYTF
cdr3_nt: TGTGCCAGCAGCTCGGGTCACGCCGATGGCTACACCTTC

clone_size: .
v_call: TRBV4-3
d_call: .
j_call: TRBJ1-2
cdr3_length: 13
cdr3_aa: CASSSGSTYGYTF
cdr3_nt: TGCGCCAGCAGCTCAGGGAGTACATATGGCTACACCTTC

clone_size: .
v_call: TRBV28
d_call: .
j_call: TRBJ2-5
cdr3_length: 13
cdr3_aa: CASSPGEQETQYF
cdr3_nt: TGTGCCAGCTCCCCTGGGGAACAAGAGACCCAGTACTTC

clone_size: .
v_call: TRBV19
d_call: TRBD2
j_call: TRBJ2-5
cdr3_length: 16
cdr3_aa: CASSILLAGKRETQYF
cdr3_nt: TGTGCCAGTAGTATACTCCTAGCGGGGAAAAGGGAGACCCAGTACTTC

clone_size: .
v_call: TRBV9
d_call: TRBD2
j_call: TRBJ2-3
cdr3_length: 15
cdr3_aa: CASTLSGGPGDTQYF
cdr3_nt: TGTGCCAGCACCTTGAGCGGGGGGCCAGGAGATACGCAGTATTTT

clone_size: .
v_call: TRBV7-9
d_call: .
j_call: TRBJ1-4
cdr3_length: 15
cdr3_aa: CASSLAQGVNEKLFF
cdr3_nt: TGTGCCAGCAGCTTAGCGCAAGGAGTTAATGAAAAACTGTTTTTT

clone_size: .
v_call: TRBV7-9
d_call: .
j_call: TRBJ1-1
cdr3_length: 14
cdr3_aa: CASSLGRVTAEAFF
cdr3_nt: TGTGCCAGCAGCTTGGGCAGGGTCACGGCTGAAGCTTTCTTT

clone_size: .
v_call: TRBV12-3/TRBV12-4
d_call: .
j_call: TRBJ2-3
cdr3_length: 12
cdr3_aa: CASSDSTDTQYF
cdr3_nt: TGTGCCAGCTCGGACAGCACAGATACGCAGTATTTT

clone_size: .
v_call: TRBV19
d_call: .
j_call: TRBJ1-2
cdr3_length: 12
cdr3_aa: CASSPDHYGYTF
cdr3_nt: TGTGCCAGTAGTCCCGACCACTATGGCTACACCTTC

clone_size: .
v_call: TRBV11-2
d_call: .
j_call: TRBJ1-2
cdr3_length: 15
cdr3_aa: CASSSRNPTQYGYTF
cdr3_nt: TGTGCCAGCAGCTCGCGGAACCCAACTCAATATGGCTACACCTTC

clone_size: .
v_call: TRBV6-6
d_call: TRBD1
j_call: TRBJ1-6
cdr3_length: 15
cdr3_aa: CASTRTGRDNSPLHF
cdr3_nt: TGTGCCAGCACTAGGACAGGGAGAGATAATTCACCCCTCCACTTT

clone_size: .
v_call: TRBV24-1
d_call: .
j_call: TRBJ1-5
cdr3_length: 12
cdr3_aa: CATHGVNQPQHF
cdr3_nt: TGTGCCACCCACGGGGTTAATCAGCCCCAGCATTTT

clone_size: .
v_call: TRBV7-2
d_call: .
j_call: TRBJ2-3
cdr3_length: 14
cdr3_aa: CASSLGTPTDTQYF
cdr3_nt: TGTGCCAGCAGCCTTGGGACTCCCACAGATACGCAGTATTTT

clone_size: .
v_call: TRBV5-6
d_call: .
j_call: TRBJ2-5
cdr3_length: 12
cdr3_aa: CASSWDLGTQYF
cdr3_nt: TGTGCCAGCAGCTGGGACTTGGGGACCCAGTACTTC

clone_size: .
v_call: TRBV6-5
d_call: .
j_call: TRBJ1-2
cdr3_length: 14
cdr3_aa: CASIPRDGNYGYTF
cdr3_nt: TGTGCCAGCATTCCTCGAGACGGCAACTATGGCTACACCTTC

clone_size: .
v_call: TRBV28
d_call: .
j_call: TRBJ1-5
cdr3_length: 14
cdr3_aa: CASSSQPDYSPQHF
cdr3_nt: TGTGCCAGCAGTTCGCAGCCCGACTATTCCCCCCAGCATTTT

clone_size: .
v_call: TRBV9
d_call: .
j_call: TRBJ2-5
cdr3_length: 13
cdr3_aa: CASSAGAQETQYF
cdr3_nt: TGTGCCAGCAGCGCTGGAGCCCAAGAGACCCAGTACTTC

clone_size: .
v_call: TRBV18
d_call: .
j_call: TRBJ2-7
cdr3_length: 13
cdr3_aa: CASSPGYPYEQYF
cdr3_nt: TGTGCCAGCTCCCCCGGTTACCCCTACGAGCAGTACTTC

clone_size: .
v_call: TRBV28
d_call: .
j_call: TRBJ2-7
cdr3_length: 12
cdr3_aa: CASRQRENEQYF
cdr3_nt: TGTGCCAGCAGGCAGAGGGAGAACGAGCAGTACTTC

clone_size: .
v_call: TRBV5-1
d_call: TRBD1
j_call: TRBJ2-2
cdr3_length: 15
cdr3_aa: CASSFGQGDTGELFF
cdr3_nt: TGCGCCAGCAGCTTTGGACAGGGGGACACCGGGGAGCTGTTTTTT

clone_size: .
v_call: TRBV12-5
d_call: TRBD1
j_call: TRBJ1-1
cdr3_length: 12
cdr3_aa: CASGSGTGVAFF
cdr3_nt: TGTGCTAGTGGTTCCGGGACAGGGGTCGCTTTCTTT

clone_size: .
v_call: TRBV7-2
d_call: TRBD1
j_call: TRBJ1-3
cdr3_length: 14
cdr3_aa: CASSPTGAGNTIYF
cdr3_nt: TGTGCCAGCAGCCCCACAGGGGCTGGAAACACCATATATTTT

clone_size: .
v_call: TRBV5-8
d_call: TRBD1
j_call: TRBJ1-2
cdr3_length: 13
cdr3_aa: CASSKTGLGGYTF
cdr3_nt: TGTGCCAGCAGCAAGACAGGGCTCGGGGGCTACACCTTC

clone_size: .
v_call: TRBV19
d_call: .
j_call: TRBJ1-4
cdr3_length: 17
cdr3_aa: CASSIMEALSTNEKLFF
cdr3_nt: TGTGCCAGTAGTATAATGGAGGCCCTCTCAACTAATGAAAAACTGTTTTTT

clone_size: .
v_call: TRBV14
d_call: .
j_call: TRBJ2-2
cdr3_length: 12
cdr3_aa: CASSHTPGELFF
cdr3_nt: TGTGCCAGCAGCCACACACCCGGGGAGCTGTTTTTT

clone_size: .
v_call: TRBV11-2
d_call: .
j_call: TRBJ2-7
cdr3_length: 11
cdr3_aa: CASSLWVEQYF
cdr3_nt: TGTGCCAGCAGCTTATGGGTCGAGCAGTACTTC

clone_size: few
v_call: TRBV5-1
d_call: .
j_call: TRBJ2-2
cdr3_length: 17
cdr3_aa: CASSLAWRAVGTGELFF
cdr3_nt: TGCGCCAGCAGCTTGGCCTGGAGGGCCGTGGGGACCGGGGAGCTGTTTTTT

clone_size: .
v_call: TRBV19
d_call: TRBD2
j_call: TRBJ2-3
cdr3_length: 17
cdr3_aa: CASSIGGSGGRADTQYF
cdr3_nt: TGTGCCAGTAGTATAGGAGGTAGCGGGGGGAGGGCAGATACGCAGTATTTT

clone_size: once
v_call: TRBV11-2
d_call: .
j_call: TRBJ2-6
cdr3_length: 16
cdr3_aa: CASSLDRNSGANVLTF
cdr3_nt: TGTGCCAGCAGCTTAGATCGTAACTCTGGGGCCAACGTCCTGACTTTC

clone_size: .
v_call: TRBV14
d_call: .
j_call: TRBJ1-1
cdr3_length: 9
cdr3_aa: CASLEVAFF
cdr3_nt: TGTGCCAGCCTGGAGGTGGCTTTCTTT

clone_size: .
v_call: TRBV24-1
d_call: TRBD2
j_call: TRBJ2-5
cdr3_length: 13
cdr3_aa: CATSPSGVETQYF
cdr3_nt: TGTGCCACCAGTCCTAGCGGGGTTGAGACCCAGTACTTC

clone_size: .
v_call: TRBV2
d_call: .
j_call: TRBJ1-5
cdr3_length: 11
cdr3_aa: CASSPMGPQHF
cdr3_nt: TGTGCCAGCAGCCCTATGGGGCCCCAGCATTTT

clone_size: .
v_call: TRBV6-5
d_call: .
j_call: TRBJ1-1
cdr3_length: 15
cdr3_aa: CASSYSVGIDTEAFF
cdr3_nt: TGTGCCAGCAGTTACTCGGTGGGGATAGACACTGAAGCTTTCTTT

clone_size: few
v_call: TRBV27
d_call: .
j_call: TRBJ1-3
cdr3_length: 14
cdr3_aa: CASTTGTLGDTIYF
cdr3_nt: TGTGCCAGCACCACCGGGACATTGGGAGACACCATATATTTT

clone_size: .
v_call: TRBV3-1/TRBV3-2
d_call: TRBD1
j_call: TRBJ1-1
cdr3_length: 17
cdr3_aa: CASSLSGGLLMNTEAFF
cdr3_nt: TGTGCCAGCAGCCTCTCAGGGGGACTCCTTATGAACACTGAAGCTTTCTTT

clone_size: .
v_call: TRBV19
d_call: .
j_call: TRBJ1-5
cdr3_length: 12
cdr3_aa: CASNRLFQPQHF
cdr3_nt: TGTGCCAGTAACCGGTTATTTCAGCCCCAGCATTTT

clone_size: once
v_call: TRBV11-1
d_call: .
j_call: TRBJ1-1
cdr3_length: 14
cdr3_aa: CASSPRRMGTEAFF
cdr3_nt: TGTGCCAGCAGCCCGCGGCGTATGGGCACTGAAGCTTTCTTT

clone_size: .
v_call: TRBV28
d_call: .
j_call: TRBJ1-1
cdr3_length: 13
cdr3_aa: CASSLGGDTEAFF
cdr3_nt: TGTGCCAGCAGTTTAGGAGGGGACACTGAAGCTTTCTTT

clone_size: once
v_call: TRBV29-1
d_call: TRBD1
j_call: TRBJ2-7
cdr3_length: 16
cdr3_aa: CSVEDPREGANYEQYF
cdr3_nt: TGCAGCGTTGAAGATCCCCGCGAGGGGGCCAACTACGAGCAGTACTTC

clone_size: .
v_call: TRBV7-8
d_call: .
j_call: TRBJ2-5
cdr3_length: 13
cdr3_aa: CASSRGSTETQYF
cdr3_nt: TGTGCCAGCTCACGGGGGAGTACAGAGACCCAGTACTTC

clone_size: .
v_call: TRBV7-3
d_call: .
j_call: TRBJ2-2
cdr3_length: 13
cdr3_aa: CASRFDRLGELFF
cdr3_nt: TGTGCCAGCAGATTCGACAGACTCGGGGAGCTGTTTTTT

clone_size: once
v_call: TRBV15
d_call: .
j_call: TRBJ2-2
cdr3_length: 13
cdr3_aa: CATSRDNTGELFF
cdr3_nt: TGTGCCACCAGCAGAGATAACACCGGGGAGCTGTTTTTT

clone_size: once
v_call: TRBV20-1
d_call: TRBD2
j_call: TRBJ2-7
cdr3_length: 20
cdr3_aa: CSANEGSGASGGFRPYEQYF
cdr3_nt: TGCAGTGCTAATGAGGGTTCGGGGGCTAGCGGGGGCTTCAGGCCCTACGAGCAGTACTTC

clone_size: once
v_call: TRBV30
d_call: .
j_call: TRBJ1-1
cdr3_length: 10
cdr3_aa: CAWSNTEAFF
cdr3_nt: TGTGCCTGGAGTAACACTGAAGCTTTCTTT

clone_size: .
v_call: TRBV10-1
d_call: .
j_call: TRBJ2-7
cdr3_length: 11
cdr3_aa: CASSEGYEQYF
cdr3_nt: TGCGCCAGCAGTGAGGGCTACGAGCAGTACTTC

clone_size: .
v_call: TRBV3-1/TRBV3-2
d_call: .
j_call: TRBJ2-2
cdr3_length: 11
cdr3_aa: CASSQTGELFF
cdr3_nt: TGTGCCAGCAGCCAAACCGGGGAGCTGTTTTTT

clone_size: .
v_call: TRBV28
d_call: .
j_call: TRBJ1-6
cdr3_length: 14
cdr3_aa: CASSSQEGNSPLHF
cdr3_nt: TGTGCCAGCAGTTCACAGGAGGGTAATTCACCCCTCCACTTT

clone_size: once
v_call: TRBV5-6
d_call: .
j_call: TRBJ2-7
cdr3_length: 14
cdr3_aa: CASSLQLDLGEQYF
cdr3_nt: TGTGCCAGCAGCTTGCAGCTAGATTTAGGCGAGCAGTACTTC

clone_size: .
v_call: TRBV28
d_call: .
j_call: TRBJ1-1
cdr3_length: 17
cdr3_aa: CASSSSGRVGINTEAFF
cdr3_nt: TGTGCCAGCAGTTCCAGCGGTAGGGTTGGGATAAACACTGAAGCTTTCTTT

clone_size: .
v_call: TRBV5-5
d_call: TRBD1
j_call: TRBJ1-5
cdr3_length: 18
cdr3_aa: CASSLYGRTGPDNQPQHF
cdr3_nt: TGTGCCAGCAGCCTCTATGGTAGGACAGGGCCAGACAATCAGCCCCAGCATTTT

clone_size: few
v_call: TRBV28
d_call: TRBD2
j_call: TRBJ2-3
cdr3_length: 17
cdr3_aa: CASSSLGLAGGQDTQYF
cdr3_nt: TGTGCCAGCAGTTCCCTTGGACTAGCGGGGGGGCAAGATACGCAGTATTTT

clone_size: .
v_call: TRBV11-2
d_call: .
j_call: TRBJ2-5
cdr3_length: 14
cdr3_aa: CASSSGTVQETQYF
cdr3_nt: TGTGCCAGCAGCTCCGGGACTGTACAAGAGACCCAGTACTTC

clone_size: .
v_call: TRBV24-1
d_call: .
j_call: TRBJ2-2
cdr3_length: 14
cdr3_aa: CATKGTGNTGELFF
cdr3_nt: TGTGCCACCAAGGGGACGGGTAACACCGGGGAGCTGTTTTTT

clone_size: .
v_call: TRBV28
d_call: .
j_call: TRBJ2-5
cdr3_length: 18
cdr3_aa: CASSLGLEGGAFQETQYF
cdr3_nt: TGTGCCAGCAGTTTAGGGCTTGAGGGGGGCGCCTTCCAAGAGACCCAGTACTTC

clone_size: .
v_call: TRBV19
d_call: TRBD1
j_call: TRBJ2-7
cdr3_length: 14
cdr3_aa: CASSTRTGTYEQYF
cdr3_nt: TGTGCCAGTAGTACTAGGACAGGGACCTACGAGCAGTACTTC

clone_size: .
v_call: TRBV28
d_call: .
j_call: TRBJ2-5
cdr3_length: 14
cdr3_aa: CASSLGGGLETQYF
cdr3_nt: TGTGCCAGCAGTTTAGGTGGGGGGCTCGAGACCCAGTACTTC

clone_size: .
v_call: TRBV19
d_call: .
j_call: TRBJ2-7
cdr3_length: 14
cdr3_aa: CASSISRGNGEQYF
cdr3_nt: TGTGCCAGTAGTATTTCCAGGGGAAATGGGGAGCAGTACTTC

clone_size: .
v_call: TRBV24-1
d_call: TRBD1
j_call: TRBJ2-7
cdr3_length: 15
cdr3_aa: CATSDPGQGSYEQYF
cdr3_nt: TGTGCCACCAGTGACCCCGGACAGGGGAGCTACGAGCAGTACTTC